This T cell receptor (beta chain) appears in the sequencing data of a study of blood T cell repertoires in COVID-19. Sequencing used immunoSEQ multiplex PCR; TCRdb keeps in-frame clones, though not all of them. Of around 70,000 clones in the sample, roughly 84% were seen once. Germline CDR1 reads MDHEN; CDR2 reads SYDVKM. Trimming shortened V by 5 bases and J by 0 bases, and 14 bases separated the two germline ends. This CDR3 spans 15 amino acids. The TCR sequence derives from a man aged 50 or older with active COVID-19. Sequencing was performed on peripheral blood. This rearrangement joins TRBV28 to TRBJ2-7, with D possibly matching TRBD1 (6 bases). The chain's CDR3 is CASSTETGSSYEQYF. DNA for the CDR3: TGTGCCAGCAGTACCGAAACAGGGAGCTCCTACGAGCAGTACTTC.